This entry is about one TCR beta chain. Its antigen is currently unknown. The repertoire was sequenced with immunoSEQ multiplex PCR; TCRdb's copy has only in-frame clones and lacks some. This table has 13,000 to 15,000 clones, approximately 78% appearing once. ViraFEST assay sequencing came after antigen-specific CD4+ T cells were expanded with viral peptide pools. Subsequent to roughly 9 days of culture, CD4+ T cells were isolated. The infection with SARS-CoV-2 (confirmed by PCR) occurred in this person between March and December 2020. Two doses of either BNT162b2 or mRNA-1273 were given to each participant. Germline V gene lookup returns CDR1 SEHNR and CDR2 FQNEAQ (reference sequence). Trimming at V came to 5 bases and at J to 3 bases, leaving 12 bases not matched to a gene. CDR3 size: 18 residues. The sample is drawn from a study of vaccination effects on CD4 cells after COVID-19. At the level of the study: Samples taken from a few convalescent patients early and late after vaccination were obtained. The median interval between the second dose and post-vaccine sampling was 72 days.

Study-wide results and limits: The study found that post-vaccine spike-reactive clones in convalescents were mainly new vaccine-induced clones. Late post-vaccination samples showed marked contraction of infection- and vaccine-induced clones.

This rearrangement joins TRBV7-9 to TRBJ1-4; the match to TRBD1 covers 10 bases. This TCR was sampled from a human donor who had a prior SARS-CoV-2 infection. The source was CD4+ T cells from PBMCs cultured with HCoV-NL63 spike peptides, collected after COVID-19 vaccination. For the CDR3, the DNA is TGTGCCAGCAGCAGAAACCGGGACAGGGGTTCTTCTAATGAAAAACTGTTTTTT. Translating gives CASSRNRDRGSSNEKLFF. Full variable domain (outside the CDR3, taken from reference TRBV7-9 and TRBJ1-4): DTGVSQNPRHKITKRGQNVTFRCDPISEHNRLYWYRQTLGQGPEFLTYFQNEAQLEKSRLLSDRFSAERPKGSFSTLEIQRTEQGDSAMYLCASSRNRDRGSSNEKLFFGSGTQLSVL.